The clone carrying this TCR beta chain has only a few counts. Its cognate antigen is unknown. One base away lies a much larger clone, so this may be a sequencing read error. This sample is part of a study of T cells in Graves' hyperthyroidism and ophthalmopathy. Not enrolled were patients with uncontrolled infection, other autoimmune disease, pregnancy or lactation. CDR1 is SGHAT and CDR2 is FQNNGV in the germline V gene. The CDR3 is 14 residues long. Amplification of TCR beta CDR3 regions used RNA as the template. Initially, a first-round RT-PCR of the TCR CDR3 employed the HTBI primer set. TCRdb itself ran the multiplex PCR reads through MiXCR, one entry per CDR3 protein. The sample lists about 640,000 distinct CDR3 sequences; less than 25% were seen once. Study findings and constraints: Patients with ophthalmopathy were separated from those with stable hyperthyroidism by a 13 V-J model. Most thyroid clonotypes expanded above 0.001 appeared in blood too.

The sample comprised blood. The TCR comes from a man under 40 with Graves' ophthalmopathy. The chain carries TRBV11-2 and TRBJ1-2, with D uncertain. CDR3 region: CASSLEPSNYDYTF. CDR3 sequence (DNA): TGTGCCAGCAGCTTAGAGCCCAGCAACTATGACTACACCTTC.